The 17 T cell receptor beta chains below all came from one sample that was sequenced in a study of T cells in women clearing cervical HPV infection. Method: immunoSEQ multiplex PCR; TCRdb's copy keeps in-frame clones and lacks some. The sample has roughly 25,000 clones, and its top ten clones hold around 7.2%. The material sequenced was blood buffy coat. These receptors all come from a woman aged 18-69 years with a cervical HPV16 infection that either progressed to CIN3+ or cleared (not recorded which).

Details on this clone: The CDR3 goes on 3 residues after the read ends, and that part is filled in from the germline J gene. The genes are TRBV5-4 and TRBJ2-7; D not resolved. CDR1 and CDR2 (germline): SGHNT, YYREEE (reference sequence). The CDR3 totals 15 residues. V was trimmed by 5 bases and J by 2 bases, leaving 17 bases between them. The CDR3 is CASRSHIDTTYEQYF. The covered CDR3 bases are TGTGCCAGCAGATCCCATATTGACACCACCTACGAG.

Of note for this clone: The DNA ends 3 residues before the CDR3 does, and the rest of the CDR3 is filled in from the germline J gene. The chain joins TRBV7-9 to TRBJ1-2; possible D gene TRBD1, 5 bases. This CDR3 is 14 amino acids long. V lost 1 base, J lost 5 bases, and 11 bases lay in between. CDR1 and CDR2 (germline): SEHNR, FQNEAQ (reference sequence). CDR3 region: CASSLGGTDYGYTF. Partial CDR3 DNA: TGTGCCAGCAGCTTAGGAGGGACTGATTATGGC. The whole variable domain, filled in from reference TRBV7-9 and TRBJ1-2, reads DTGVSQNPRHKITKRGQNVTFRCDPISEHNRLYWYRQTLGQGPEFLTYFQNEAQLEKSRLLSDRFSAERPKGSFSTLEIQRTEQGDSAMYLCASSLGGTDYGYTFGSGTRLTVV.

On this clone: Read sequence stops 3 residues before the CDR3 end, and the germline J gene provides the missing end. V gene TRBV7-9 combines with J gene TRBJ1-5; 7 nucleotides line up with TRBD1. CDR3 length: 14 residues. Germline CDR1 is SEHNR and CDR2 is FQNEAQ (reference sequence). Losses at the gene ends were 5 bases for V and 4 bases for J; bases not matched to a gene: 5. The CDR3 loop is CASSGDSQNQPQHF. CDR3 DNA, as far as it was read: TGTGCCAGCAGCGGGGACAGTCAGAATCAGCCC.

The part of the CDR3 DNA that was read is TGTGCCAGTAGTAGGTGGCTAGCGGGAGAGAAATACGAG. Translated: CASSRWLAGEKYE. In full, the CDR3 is CASSRWLAGEKYEQYF. The V call is TRBV19, the J call TRBJ2-7; 10 bases line up with TRBD2. From the germline J gene comes the end of the CDR3, since the read stops 3 residues before it. The CDR3 consists of 16 residues. Unmatched junction bases numbered 10, after V lost 4 bases and J lost 4 bases. From germline, CDR1 is LNHDA and CDR2 SQIVND (reference sequence).

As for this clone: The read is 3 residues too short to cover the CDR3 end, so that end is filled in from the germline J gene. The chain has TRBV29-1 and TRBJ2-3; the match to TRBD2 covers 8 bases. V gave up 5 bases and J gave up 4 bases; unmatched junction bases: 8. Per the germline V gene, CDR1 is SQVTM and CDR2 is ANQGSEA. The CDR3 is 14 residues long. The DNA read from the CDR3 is TGCAGCGTTCGAGGACTAGCTTCCCCAGATACG. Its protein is CSVRGLASPDT. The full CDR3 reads CSVRGLASPDTQYF.

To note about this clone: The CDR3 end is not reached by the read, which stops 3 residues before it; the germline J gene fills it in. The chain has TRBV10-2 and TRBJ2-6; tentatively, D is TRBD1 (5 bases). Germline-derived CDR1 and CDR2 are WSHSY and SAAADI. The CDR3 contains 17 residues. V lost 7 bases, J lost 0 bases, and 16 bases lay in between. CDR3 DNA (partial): TGCGCCAGCAAGGACACCTCGCCTCTCTCTGGGGCCAACGTC. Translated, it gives CASKDTSPLSGANV. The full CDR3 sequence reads CASKDTSPLSGANVLTF.

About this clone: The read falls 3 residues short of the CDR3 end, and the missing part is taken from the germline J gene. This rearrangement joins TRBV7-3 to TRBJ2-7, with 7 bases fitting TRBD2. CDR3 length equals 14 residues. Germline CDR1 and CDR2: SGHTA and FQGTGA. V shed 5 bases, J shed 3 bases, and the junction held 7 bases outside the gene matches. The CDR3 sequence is CASSALAHYYEQYF. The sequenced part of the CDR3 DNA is TGTGCCAGCAGCGCACTAGCGCATTACTACGAG.

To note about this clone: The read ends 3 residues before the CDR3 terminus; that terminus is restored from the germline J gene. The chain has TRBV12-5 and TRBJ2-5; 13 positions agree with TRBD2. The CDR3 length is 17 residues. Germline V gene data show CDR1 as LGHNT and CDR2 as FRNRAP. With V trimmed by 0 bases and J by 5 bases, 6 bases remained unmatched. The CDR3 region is CASGLVGLAGVTETQYF. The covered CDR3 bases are TGTGCTAGTGGTTTGGTTGGACTAGCGGGAGTGACGGAGACC.

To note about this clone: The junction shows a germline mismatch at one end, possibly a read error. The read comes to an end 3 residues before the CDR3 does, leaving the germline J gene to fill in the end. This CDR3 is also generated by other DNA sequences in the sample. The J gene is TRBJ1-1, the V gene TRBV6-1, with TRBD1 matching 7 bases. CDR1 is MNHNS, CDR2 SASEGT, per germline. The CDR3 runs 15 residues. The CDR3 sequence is CASSVDRILNTEAFF. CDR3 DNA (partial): TGTGCCAGCAGTGTGGACAGGATTTTGAACACTGAG.

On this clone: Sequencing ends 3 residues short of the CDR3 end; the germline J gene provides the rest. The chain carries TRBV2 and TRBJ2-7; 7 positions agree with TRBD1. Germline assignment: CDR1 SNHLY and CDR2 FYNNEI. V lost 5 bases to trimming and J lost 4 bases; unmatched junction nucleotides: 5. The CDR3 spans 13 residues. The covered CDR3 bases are TGTGCCAGCAGTAAGGACAGGATGTACGAG. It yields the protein CASSKDRMYE. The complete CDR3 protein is CASSKDRMYEQYF.

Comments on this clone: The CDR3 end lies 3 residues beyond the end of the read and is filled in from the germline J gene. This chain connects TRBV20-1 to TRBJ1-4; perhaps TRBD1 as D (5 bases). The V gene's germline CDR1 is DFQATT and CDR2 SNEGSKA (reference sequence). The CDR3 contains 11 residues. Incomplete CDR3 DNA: TGCAGTGCTAGAGATCGGGGGACA. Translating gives CSARDRGT. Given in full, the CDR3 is CSARDRGTLFF.

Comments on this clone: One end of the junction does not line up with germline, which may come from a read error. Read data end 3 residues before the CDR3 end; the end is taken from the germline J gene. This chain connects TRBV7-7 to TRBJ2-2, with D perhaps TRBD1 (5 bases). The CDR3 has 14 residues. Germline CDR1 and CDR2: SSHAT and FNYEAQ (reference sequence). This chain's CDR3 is CASSLSRDTGELFF. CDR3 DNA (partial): TGTGCTAGCAGCTTAAGCAGGGATACCGGGGAG.

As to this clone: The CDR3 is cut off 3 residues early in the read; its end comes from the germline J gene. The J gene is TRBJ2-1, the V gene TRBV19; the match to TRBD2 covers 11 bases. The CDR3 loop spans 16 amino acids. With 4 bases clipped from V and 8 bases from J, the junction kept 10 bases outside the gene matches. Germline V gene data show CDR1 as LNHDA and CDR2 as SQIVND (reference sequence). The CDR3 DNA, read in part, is TGTGCCAGTAGTAGGCTATATAGCGGGAGGGCCCATGAG. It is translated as CASSRLYSGRAHE. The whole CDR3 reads CASSRLYSGRAHEQFF. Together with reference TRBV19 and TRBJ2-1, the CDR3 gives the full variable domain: DGGITQSPKYLFRKEGQNVTLSCEQNLNHDAMYWYRQDPGQGLRLIYYSQIVNDFQKGDIAEGYSVSREKKESFPLTVTSAQKNPTAFYLCASSRLYSGRAHEQFFGPGTRLTVL.

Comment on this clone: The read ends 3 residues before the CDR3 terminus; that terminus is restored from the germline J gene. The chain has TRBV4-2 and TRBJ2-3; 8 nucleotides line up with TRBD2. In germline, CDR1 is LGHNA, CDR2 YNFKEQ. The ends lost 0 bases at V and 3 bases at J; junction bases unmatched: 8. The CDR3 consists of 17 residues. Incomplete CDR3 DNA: TGTGCCAGCAGCCAAGATGGGCTAGCGGGTTGGACAGATACG. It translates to CASSQDGLAGWTDT. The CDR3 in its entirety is CASSQDGLAGWTDTQYF.

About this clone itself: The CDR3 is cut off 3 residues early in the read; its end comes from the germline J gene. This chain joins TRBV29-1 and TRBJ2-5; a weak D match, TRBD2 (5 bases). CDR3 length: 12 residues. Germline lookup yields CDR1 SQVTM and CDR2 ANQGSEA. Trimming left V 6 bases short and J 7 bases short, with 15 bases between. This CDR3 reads CSVAGLEGTQYF. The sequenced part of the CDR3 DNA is TGCAGCGTAGCAGGACTCGAAGGGACC.

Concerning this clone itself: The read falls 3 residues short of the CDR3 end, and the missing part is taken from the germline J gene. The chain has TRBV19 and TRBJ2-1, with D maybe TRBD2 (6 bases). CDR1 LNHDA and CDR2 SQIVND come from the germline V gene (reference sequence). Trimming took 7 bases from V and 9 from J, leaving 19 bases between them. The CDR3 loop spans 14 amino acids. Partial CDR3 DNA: TGTGCCAGTACTAGCTCCGGGGGAGTCAGTGAG. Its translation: CASTSSGGVSE. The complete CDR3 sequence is CASTSSGGVSEQFF.

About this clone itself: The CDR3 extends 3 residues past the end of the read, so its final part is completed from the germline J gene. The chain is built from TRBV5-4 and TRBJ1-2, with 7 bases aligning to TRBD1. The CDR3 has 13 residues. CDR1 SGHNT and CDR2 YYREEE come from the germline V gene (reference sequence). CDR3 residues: CASSAGGSVGYTF. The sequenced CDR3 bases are TGTGCCAGCAGCGCAGGGGGGTCGGTCGGC.